The source of this T cell receptor (beta chain) is a study of cytomegalovirus exposure and HLA in healthy donors. 60 Vbeta and 13 Jbeta primers were used in PCR. Original processing notes: An analysis performed later counted 72 million or so unique TCR beta chains (roughly 10 million of them shared). Assay used: immunoSEQ multiplex PCR; TCRdb lists only in-frame clones, some missing. The DNA was the basis for D and trimming; V, J and clone size are from that table. The sample has about 200,000 clones. The CDR3 contains 10 residues. Trimming pared 4 bases from V and 6 bases from J, leaving 2 bases between. Germline V gene data show CDR1 as SNHLY and CDR2 as FYNNEI. All the people who gave samples were healthy bone marrow donors. Note on this clone: Other nucleotide sequences from this sample produce the same CDR3.

The clonotype originates from a girl aged 2-10 years in good health and CMV-seropositive. The V gene is TRBV2, the J gene TRBJ2-3, with D uncertain. Sequencing was carried out using PBMCs. DNA of the CDR3: TGTGCCAGCAGTGCGGATACGCAGTATTTT. Translating gives CASSADTQYF.